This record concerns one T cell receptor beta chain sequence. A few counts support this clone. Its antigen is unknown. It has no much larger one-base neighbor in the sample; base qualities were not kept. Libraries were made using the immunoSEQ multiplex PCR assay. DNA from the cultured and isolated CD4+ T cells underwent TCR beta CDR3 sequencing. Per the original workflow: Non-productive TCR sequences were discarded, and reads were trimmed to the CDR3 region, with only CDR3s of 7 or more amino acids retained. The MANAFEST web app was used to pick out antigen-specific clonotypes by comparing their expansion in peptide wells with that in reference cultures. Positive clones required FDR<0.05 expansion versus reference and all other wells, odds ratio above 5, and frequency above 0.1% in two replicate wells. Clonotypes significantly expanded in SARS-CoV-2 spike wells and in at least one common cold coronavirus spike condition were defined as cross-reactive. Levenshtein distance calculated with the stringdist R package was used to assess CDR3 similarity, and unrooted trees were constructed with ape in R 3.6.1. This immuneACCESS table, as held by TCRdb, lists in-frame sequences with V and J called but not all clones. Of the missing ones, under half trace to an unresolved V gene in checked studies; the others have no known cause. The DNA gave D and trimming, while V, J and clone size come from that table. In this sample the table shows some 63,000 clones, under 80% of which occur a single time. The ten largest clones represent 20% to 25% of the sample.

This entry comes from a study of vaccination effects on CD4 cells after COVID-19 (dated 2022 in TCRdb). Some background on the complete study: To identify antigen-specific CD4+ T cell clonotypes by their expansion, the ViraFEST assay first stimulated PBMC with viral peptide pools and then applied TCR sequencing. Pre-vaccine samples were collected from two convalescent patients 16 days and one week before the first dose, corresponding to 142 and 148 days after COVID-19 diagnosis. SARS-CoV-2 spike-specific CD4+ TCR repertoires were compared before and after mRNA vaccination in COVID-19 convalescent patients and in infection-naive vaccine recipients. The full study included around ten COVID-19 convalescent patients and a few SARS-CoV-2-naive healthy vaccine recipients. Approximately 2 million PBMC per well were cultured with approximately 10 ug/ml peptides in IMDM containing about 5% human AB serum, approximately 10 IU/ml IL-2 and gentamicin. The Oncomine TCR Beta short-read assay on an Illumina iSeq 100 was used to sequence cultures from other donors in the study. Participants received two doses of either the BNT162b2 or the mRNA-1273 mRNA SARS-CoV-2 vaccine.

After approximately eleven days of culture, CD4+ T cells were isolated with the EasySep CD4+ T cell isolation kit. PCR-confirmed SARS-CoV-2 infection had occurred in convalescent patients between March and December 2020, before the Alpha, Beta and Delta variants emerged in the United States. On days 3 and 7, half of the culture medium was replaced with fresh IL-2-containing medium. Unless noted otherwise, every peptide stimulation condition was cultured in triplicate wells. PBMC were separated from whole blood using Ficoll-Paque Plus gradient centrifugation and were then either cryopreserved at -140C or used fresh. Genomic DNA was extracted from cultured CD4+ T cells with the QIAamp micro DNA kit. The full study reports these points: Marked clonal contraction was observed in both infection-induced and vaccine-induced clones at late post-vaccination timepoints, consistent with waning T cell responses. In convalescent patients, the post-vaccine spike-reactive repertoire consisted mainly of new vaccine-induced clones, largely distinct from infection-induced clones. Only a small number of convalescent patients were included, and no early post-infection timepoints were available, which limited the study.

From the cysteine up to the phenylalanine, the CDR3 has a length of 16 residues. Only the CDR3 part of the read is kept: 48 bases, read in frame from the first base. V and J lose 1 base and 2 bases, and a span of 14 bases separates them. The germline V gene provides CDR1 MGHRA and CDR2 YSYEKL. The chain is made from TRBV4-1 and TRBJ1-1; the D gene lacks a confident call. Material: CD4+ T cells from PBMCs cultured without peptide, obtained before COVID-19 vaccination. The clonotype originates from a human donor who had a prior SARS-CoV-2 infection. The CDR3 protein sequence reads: CASSQGLQLTNTEAFF. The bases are TGCGCCAGCAGCCAAGGACTACAGCTAACAAACACTGAAGCTTTCTTT.